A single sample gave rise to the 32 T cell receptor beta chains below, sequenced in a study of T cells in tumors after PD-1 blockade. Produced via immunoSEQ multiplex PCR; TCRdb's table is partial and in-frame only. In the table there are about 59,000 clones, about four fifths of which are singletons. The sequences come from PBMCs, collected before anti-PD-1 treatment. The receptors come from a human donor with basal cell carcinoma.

The CDR3 sequence: CASSYSIIRQVYGYTF. DNA of the CDR3: TGTGCCAGCAGTTACTCGATAATTAGGCAGGTCTATGGCTACACCTTC. The chain carries TRBV6-5 and TRBJ1-2; D is undetermined. CDR1 and CDR2 (germline): MNHEY, SVGAGI. V dropped 0 bases and J dropped 4 bases, with 15 bases sitting between them. This CDR3 is built from 16 residues.

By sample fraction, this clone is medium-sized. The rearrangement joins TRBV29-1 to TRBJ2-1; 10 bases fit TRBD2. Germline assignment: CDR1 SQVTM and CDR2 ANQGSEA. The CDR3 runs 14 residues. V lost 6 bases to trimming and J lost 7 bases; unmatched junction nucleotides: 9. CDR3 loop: CSVDGLAEENEQFF. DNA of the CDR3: TGCAGCGTCGACGGACTAGCGGAAGAGAATGAGCAGTTCTTC.

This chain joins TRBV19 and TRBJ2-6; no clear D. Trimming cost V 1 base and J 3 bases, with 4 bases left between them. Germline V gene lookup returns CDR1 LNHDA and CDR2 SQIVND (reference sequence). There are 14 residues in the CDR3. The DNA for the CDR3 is TGTGCCAGTAGTATAGGGTTTGGGGCCAACGTCCTGACTTTC. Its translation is CASSIGFGANVLTF.

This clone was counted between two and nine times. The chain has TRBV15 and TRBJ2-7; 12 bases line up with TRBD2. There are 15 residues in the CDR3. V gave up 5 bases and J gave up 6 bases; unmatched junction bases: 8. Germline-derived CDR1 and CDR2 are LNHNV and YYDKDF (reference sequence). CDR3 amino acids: CATSSRTSGVPEQYF. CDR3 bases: TGTGCCACCAGCTCAAGGACTAGCGGGGTTCCCGAGCAGTACTTC.

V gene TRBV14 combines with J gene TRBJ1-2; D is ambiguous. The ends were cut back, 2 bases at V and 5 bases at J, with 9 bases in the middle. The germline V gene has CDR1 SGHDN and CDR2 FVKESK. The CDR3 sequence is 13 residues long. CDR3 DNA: TGTGCCAGCAGCCAACAACAAGGTTATGGCTACACCTTC. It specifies CASSQQQGYGYTF.

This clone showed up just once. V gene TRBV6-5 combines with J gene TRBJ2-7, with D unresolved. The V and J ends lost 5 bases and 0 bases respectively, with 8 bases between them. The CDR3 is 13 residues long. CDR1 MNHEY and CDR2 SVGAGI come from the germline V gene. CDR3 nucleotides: TGTGCCAGCAGTCTTATGGGCTCCTACGAGCAGTACTTC. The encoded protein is CASSLMGSYEQYF.

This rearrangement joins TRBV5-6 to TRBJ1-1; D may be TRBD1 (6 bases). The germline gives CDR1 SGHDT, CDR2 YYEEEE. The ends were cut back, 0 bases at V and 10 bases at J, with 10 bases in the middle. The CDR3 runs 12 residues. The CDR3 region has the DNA TGTGCCAGCAGCTTGGAACGGGGGCGAGCTTTCTTT. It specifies CASSLERGRAFF.

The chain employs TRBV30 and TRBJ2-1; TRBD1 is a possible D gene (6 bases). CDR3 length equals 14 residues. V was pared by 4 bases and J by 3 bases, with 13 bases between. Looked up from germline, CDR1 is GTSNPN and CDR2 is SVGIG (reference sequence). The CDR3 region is CAWTPGQDYNEQFF. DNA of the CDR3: TGTGCCTGGACACCGGGACAAGACTACAATGAGCAGTTCTTC. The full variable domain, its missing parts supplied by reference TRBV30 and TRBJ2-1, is SQTIHQWPATLVQPVGSPLSLECTVEGTSNPNLYWYRQAAGRGLQLLFYSVGIGQISSEVPQNLSASRPQDRQFILSSKKLLLSDSGFYLCAWTPGQDYNEQFFGPGTRLTVL.

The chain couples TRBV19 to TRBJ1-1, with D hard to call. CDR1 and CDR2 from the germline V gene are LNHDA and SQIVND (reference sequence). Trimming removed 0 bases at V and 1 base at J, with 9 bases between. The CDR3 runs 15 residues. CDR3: CASSIDESQNTEAFF. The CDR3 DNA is TGTGCCAGTAGTATAGATGAGTCCCAGAACACTGAAGCTTTCTTT. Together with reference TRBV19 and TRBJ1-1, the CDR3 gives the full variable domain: DGGITQSPKYLFRKEGQNVTLSCEQNLNHDAMYWYRQDPGQGLRLIYYSQIVNDFQKGDIAEGYSVSREKKESFPLTVTSAQKNPTAFYLCASSIDESQNTEAFFGQGTRLTVV.

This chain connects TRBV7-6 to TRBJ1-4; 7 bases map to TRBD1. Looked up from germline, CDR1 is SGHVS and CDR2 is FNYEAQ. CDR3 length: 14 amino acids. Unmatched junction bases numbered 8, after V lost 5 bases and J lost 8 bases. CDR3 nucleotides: TGTGCCAGCAGCGAACGGACAGGAGGCGAAAAACTGTTTTTT. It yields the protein CASSERTGGEKLFF.

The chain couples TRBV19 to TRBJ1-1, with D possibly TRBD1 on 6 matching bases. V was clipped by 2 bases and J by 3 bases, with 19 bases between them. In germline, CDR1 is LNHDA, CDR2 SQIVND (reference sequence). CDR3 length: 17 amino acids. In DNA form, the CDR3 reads TGTGCCAGTAGTATAAGGGGACACCAGTGGGGTGACACTGAAGCTTTCTTT. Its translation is CASSIRGHQWGDTEAFF.

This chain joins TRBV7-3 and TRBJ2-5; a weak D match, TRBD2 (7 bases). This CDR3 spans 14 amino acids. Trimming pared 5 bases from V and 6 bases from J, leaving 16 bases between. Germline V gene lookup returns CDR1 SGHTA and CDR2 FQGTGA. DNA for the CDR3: TGTGCCAGCAGCCTCTTCGGGGGGCCCCAGACCCAGTACTTC. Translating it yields CASSLFGGPQTQYF.

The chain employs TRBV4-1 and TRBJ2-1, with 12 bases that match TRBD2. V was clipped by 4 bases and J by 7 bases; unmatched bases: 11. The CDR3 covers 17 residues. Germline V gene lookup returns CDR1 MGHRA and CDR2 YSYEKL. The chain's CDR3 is CASSLRALAGGRNEQFF. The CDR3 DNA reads TGCGCCAGCAGCCTTAGAGCCCTAGCGGGGGGGCGTAATGAGCAGTTCTTC.

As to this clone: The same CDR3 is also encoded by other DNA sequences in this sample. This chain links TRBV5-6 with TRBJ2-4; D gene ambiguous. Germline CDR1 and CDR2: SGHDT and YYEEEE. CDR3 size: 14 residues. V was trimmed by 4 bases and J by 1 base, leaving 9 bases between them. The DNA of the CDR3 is TGTGCCAGCAGCCCACCTGGGGCCAAAAACATTCAGTACTTC. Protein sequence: CASSPPGAKNIQYF.

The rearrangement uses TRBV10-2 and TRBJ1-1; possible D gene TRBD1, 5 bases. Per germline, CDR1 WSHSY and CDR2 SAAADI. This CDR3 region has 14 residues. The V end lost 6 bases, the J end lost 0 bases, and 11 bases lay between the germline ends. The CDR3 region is CASRGTGMNTEAFF. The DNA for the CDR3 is TGCGCCAGCAGGGGGACGGGCATGAACACTGAAGCTTTCTTT.

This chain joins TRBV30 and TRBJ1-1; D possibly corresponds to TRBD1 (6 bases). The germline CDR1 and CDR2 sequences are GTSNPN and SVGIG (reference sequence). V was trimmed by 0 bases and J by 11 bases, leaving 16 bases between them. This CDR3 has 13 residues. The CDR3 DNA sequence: TGTGCCTGGAGTGTACTCCCAGGGGCGGGGGCTTTCTTT. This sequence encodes CAWSVLPGAGAFF. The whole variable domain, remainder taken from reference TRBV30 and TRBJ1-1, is SQTIHQWPATLVQPVGSPLSLECTVEGTSNPNLYWYRQAAGRGLQLLFYSVGIGQISSEVPQNLSASRPQDRQFILSSKKLLLSDSGFYLCAWSVLPGAGAFFGQGTRLTVV.

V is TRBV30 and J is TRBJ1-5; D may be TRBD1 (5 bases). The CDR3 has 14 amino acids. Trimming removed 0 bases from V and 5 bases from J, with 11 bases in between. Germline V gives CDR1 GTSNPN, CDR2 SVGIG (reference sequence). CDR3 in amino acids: CAWSVGQGYQPQHF. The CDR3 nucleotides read TGTGCCTGGAGTGTAGGGCAGGGTTATCAGCCCCAGCATTTT.

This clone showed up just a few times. CDR3 DNA sequence: TGTGCCAGCAGCTGGCGGGGCAGGGGGCGTGGCACAGATACGCAGTATTTT. Amino acids: CASSWRGRGRGTDTQYF. This sequence joins TRBV5-4 and TRBJ2-3; TRBD1 matches 8 bases. V trimming: 3 bases; J trimming: 1 base; junction bases outside the gene matches: 10. Germline values: CDR1 SGHNT, CDR2 YYREEE (reference sequence). This CDR3 contains 17 residues. Together with reference TRBV5-4 and TRBJ2-3, the CDR3 gives the full variable domain: ETGVTQSPTHLIKTRGQQVTLRCSSQSGHNTVSWYQQALGQGPQFIFQYYREEENGRGNFPPRFSGLQFPNYSSELNVNALELDDSALYLCASSWRGRGRGTDTQYFGPGTRLTVL.

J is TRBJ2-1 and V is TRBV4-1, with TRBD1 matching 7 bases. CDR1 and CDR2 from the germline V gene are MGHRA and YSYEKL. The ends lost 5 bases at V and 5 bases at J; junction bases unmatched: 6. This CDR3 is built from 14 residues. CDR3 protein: CASSNPGQHNEQFF. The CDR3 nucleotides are TGCGCCAGCAGCAACCCGGGACAGCACAATGAGCAGTTCTTC.

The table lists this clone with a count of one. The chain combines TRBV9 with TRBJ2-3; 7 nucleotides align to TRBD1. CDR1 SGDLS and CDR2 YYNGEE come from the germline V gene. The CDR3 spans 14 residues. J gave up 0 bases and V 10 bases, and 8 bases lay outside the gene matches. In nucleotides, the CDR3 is TGTGCCTCAGGGGGACGTACTAGCACAGATACGCAGTATTTT. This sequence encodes CASGGRTSTDTQYF.

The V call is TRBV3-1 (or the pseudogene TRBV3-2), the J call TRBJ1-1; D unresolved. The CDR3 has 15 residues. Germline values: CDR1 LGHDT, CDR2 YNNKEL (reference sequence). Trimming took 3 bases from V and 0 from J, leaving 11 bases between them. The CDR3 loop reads CASSQHLSLNTEAFF. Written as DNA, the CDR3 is TGTGCCAGCAGCCAGCACCTGAGCCTGAACACTGAAGCTTTCTTT.

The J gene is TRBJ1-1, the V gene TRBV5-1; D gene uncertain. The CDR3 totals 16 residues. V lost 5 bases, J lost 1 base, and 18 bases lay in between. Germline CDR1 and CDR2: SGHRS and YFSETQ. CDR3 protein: CASRNALTTRNTEAFF. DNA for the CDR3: TGCGCCAGCAGGAACGCTTTGACTACAAGGAACACTGAAGCTTTCTTT.

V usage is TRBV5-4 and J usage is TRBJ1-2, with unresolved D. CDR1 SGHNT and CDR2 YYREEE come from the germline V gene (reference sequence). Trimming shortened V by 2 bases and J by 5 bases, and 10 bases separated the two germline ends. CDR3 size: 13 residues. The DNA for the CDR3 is TGTGCCAGCAGCTTCTTTGGAGAGTATGGCTACACCTTC. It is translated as CASSFFGEYGYTF.

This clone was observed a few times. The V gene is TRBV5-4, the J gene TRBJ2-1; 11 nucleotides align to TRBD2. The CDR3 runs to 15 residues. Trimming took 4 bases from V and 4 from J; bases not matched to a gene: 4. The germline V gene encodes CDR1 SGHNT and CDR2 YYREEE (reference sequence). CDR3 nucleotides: TGTGCCAGCAGCCAGAGACTAGCGGGGTACAATGAGCAGTTCTTC. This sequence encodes CASSQRLAGYNEQFF.

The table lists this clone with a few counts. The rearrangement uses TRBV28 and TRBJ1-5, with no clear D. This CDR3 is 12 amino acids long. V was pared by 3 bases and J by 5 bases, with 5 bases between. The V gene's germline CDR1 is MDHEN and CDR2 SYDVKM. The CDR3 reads CASSFRDQPQHF. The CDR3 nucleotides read TGTGCCAGCAGTTTTCGAGATCAGCCCCAGCATTTT.

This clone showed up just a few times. CDR3 coding DNA: TGTGCCAGCAGCCCACAGGGGGTTGGTAATGAAAAACTGTTTTTT. Residues: CASSPQGVGNEKLFF. The chain joins TRBV7-2 to TRBJ1-4; TRBD1 matches 8 bases. V dropped 5 bases and J dropped 4; count of bases not matched to a gene: 6. Germline lookup yields CDR1 SGHTA and CDR2 FQGNSA. The CDR3 runs to 15 residues.

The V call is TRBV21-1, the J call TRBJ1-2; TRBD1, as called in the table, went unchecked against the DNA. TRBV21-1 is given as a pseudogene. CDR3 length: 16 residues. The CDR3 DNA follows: TGTGCCAGCAGCAAAAGGGGTGGACGAAGAATGGGTGGCTACACCTTC. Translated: CASSKRGGRRMGGYTF.

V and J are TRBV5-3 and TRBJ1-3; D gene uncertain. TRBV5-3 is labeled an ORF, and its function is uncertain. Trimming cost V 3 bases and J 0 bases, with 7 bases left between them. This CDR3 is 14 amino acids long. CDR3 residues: CARSSTSSGNTIYF. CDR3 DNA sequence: TGTGCCAGAAGCTCTACGAGCTCTGGAAACACCATATATTTT.

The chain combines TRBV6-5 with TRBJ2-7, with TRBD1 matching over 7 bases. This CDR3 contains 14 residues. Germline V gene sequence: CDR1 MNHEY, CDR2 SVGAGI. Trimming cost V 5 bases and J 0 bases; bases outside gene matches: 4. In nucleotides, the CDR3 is TGTGCCAGCAGTCGACAGGGAGTCTCCTACGAGCAGTACTTC. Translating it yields CASSRQGVSYEQYF.

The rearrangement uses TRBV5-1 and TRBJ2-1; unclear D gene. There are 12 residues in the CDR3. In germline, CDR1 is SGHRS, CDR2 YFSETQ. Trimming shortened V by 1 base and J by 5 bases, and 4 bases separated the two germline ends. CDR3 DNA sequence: TGCGCCAGCAGCTTGAGGGACAATGAGCAGTTCTTC. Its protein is CASSLRDNEQFF.

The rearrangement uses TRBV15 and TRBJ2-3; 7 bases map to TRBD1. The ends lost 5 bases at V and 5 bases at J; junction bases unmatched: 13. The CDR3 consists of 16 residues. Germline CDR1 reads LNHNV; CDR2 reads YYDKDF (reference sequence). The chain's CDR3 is CATSPRTGPTEDTQYF. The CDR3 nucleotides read TGTGCCACCAGCCCTAGGACAGGCCCGACGGAAGATACGCAGTATTTT.

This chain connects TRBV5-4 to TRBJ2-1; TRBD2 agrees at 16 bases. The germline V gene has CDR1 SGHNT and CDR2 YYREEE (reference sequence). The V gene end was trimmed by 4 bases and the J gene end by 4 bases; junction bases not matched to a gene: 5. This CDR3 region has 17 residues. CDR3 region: CASSLGTSGGAYNEQFF. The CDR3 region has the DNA TGTGCCAGCAGCCTAGGGACTAGCGGGGGGGCTTACAATGAGCAGTTCTTC.